This T cell receptor beta chain came from a study of blood T cell repertoires in COVID-19. Study-wide background: Whether acute or convalescent, the COVID-19 samples came from the United States, Italy and Spain. In each case, the material was cDNA or gDNA derived from T cells, B-cell-depleted T cells, or PBMCs.

Authors' methods: Cell counts per sample came from amplifying reference gene primers. Measured with immunoSEQ multiplex PCR; TCRdb has only the in-frame clones, and not every one. V and J calls and clone size are given by that table; D and trimming were obtained from the DNA. Of 140,000 or so clones in the sample, 75% to 85% were seen once. The CDR3 length is 14 residues. The germline V gene has CDR1 MNHNS and CDR2 SASEGT. V gave up 1 base and J gave up 0 bases, with 4 bases separating them. The source is a man aged 65 to 85 who had recovered from COVID-19. The chain couples TRBV6-1 to TRBJ2-1, with D hard to call. Sequencing was done on a sample of peripheral blood. The CDR3 region is CASSEDSSYNEQFF. CDR3 bases: TGTGCCAGCAGTGAAGACAGCTCCTACAATGAGCAGTTCTTC.